The next 18 T cell receptor beta chains were all read from a single sample in a study of Graves' ophthalmopathy and Graves' hyperthyroidism. RNA transcripts served as template for amplifying TCR beta CDR3 sequences. RT-PCR was first run with HTBI primers, then multiplex PCR in a second round. TCRdb called the multiplex PCR reads again in MiXCR, with one record for every CDR3 protein. This sample has roughly 400,000 distinct CDR3 sequences; 15% to 20% occur once, and the top ten carry roughly 2.4%. Sequences were obtained from peripheral blood. The source of these receptors is an adult woman with stable Graves' hyperthyroidism.

This chain links TRBV12-3 or TRBV12-4 with TRBJ1-3; tentative D call: TRBD1 (6 bases). Deletions cut 7 bases from V and 0 bases from J, with 16 bases between. CDR3 length: 16 amino acids. CDR3 amino acids: CASTLGQPSSGNTIYF. The CDR3 DNA follows: TGTGCCAGCACCCTTGGACAGCCGAGCTCTGGAAACACCATATATTTT.

The chain has TRBV24-1 and TRBJ1-1; no clear D. Germline V gene data show CDR1 as KGHDR and CDR2 as SFDVKD. Trimming removed 7 bases at V and 4 bases at J, with 12 bases between. This CDR3 spans 13 amino acids. Here the CDR3 reads CATSAGGGTEAFF. Here the CDR3 DNA reads TGTGCCACCAGCGCTGGAGGCGGCACTGAAGCTTTCTTT.

This clonotype was picked up many times. The chain uses TRBV11-2 and TRBJ2-7; D perhaps matches TRBD1 (5 bases). V lost 5 bases and J 3 bases, leaving 26 bases between the germline ends. This CDR3 has 18 residues. The V gene's germline CDR1 is SGHAT and CDR2 FQNNGV. Here the CDR3 DNA reads TGTGCCAGCAGCCTCACCCCGGTGGGCCACCGAAGGGGCTACGAGCAGTACTTC. It yields the protein CASSLTPVGHRRGYEQYF.

This clonotype has a count of ten or more. The chain links TRBV27 to TRBJ1-1; 9 bases fit TRBD1. The germline CDR1 and CDR2 sequences are MNHEY and SMNVEV (reference sequence). There are 18 residues in the CDR3. The J segment lost 0 bases and the V segment lost 2 bases, leaving 10 bases of the junction unmatched. The CDR3 spells CASSLGPQDRGLNTEAFF. CDR3 DNA: TGTGCCAGCAGTTTAGGGCCCCAGGACAGGGGTTTGAACACTGAAGCTTTCTTT.

With regard to this clonotype: With a much larger clone just one base away, this may be a read error. The chain uses TRBV9 and TRBJ2-5, with TRBD2 matching 10 bases. CDR3 length: 14 amino acids. Germline assignment: CDR1 SGDLS and CDR2 YYNGEE. The CDR3 nucleotides read TGTGCCAGCAGCCCTTCTAGCGGGAGAGAGACCAAGTACTTC. Amino acid sequence: CASSPSSGRETKYF. Together with reference TRBV9 and TRBJ2-5, the CDR3 gives the full variable domain: DSGVTQTPKHLITATGQRVTLRCSPRSGDLSVYWYQQSLDQGLQFLIQYYNGEERAKGNILERFSAQQFPDLHSELNLSSLELGDSALYFCASSPSSGRETKYFGPGTRLLVL.

There are many counts of this clonotype. V usage is TRBV25-1 and J usage is TRBJ2-5, with D uncertain. CDR3 size: 14 residues. CDR1 MGHDK and CDR2 SYGVNS come from the germline V gene. V shed 1 base and J shed 4 bases, with 10 bases lying between them. This chain's CDR3 is CASSESMRVETQYF. DNA of the CDR3: TGTGCCAGCAGTGAATCGATGAGAGTAGAGACCCAGTACTTC.

This clonotype was counted at least ten times. The chain carries TRBV6-1 and TRBJ2-7, with a tentative D call TRBD2 (5 bases). CDR3 length: 13 residues. Germline loops: CDR1 MNHNS, CDR2 SASEGT. The V end was cut by 6 bases, the J end by 4 bases, with 13 bases between. The CDR3 nucleotides read TGTGCCAGCAGCTTTAGCGAAGCTTACGAGCAGTACTTC. This sequence encodes CASSFSEAYEQYF.

V gene TRBV5-1 combines with J gene TRBJ1-2; 11 nucleotides match TRBD1. The V and J ends lost 4 bases and 3 bases, in that order; junction bases with no gene match: 11. The CDR3 is 17 residues long. CDR1 and CDR2 from the germline V gene are SGHRS and YFSETQ. In DNA, the CDR3 is TGCGCCAGCAGCAACGGACAGGGGGCAGTGACGGACTATGGCTACACCTTC. The encoded protein is CASSNGQGAVTDYGYTF.

There are many counts of this clonotype. The V and J genes are TRBV7-2 and TRBJ2-7, with 7 bases lining up with TRBD1. V dropped 5 bases and J dropped 2; count of bases not matched to a gene: 9. Germline values: CDR1 SGHTA, CDR2 FQGNSA. The CDR3 is 15 residues long. CDR3: CASSPSGTVPYEQYF. CDR3 in DNA: TGTGCCAGCAGCCCGTCCGGGACAGTTCCCTACGAGCAGTACTTC.

V gene TRBV3-1 combines with J gene TRBJ1-1; D gene uncertain. V was trimmed by 1 base and J by 6 bases, leaving 12 bases between them. Germline-derived CDR1 and CDR2 are LGHDT and YNNKEL (reference sequence). The CDR3 loop spans 14 amino acids. CDR3 nucleotide sequence: TGTGCCAGCAGCCAAGCCGGATCGGGTGCTGAAGCTTTCTTT. Protein: CASSQAGSGAEAFF.

This clonotype was counted many times. The chain is built from TRBV19 and TRBJ2-2; D is unresolved. From germline, CDR1 is LNHDA and CDR2 SQIVND (reference sequence). Trimming cost V 2 bases and J 3 bases, with 13 bases left between them. There are 16 residues in the CDR3. The CDR3 region is CASSIRLSPYTGELFF. The CDR3, as DNA: TGTGCCAGTAGTATACGGCTTAGCCCTTACACCGGGGAGCTGTTTTTT.

This clonotype was seen many times. V gene TRBV28 combines with J gene TRBJ2-7, with 9 bases aligning to TRBD1. J lost 5 bases, V lost 4 bases, and 9 bases had no gene match. The CDR3 extends over 15 amino acids. Germline CDR1 is MDHEN and CDR2 is SYDVKM. The CDR3 DNA reads as TGTGCCAGCAGTTCCACAGGACAGGGGAGTCACGAGCAGTACTTC. It translates to CASSSTGQGSHEQYF. Looking up the rest from reference TRBV28 and TRBJ2-7 gives the full variable domain: DVKVTQSSRYLVKRTGEKVFLECVQDMDHENMFWYRQDPGLGLRLIYFSYDVKMKEKGDIPEGYSVSREKKERFSLILESASTNQTSMYLCASSSTGQGSHEQYFGPGTRLTVT.

This clonotype has a handful of counts. The V and J genes are TRBV7-3 and TRBJ2-4; D ambiguous. Germline CDR1 reads SGHTA; CDR2 reads FQGTGA. The CDR3 is made up of 16 amino acids. V shed 5 bases and J shed 3 bases, with 17 bases lying between them. CDR3 DNA: TGTGCCAGCAGCCCGCAGGCCCCCGCCGGCAAAAACATTCAGTACTTC. Protein sequence: CASSPQAPAGKNIQYF.

At least ten counts were recorded for this clonotype. V usage is TRBV6-5 and J usage is TRBJ1-6; 7 bases are a match to TRBD1. The trim removed 6 bases at V and 4 bases at J, leaving 6 bases unmatched. Germline V gene data show CDR1 as MNHEY and CDR2 as SVGAGI. The CDR3 length is 15 residues. CDR3 coding DNA: TGTGCCAGCAGGCCTGCGGGACAGTATAATTCACCCCTCCACTTT. It yields the protein CASRPAGQYNSPLHF.

The chain has TRBV7-2 and TRBJ1-6; D ambiguous. The CDR3 has 14 residues. The ends were cut back, 6 bases at V and 2 bases at J, with 8 bases in the middle. Germline CDR1 SGHTA, CDR2 FQGNSA. The CDR3 DNA follows: TGTGCCAGCAGTGTTGGGACCTATAATTCACCCCTCCACTTT. This gives the protein CASSVGTYNSPLHF.

This clonotype occurred many times. This chain links TRBV7-2 with TRBJ2-5; no reliable D call. Looked up from germline, CDR1 is SGHTA and CDR2 is FQGNSA. V dropped 1 base and J dropped 1 base, with 13 bases sitting between them. CDR3 length equals 16 residues. The CDR3, as DNA: TGTGCCAGCAGCTTAGAGGCTTGGGCGGTCCAAGAGACCCAGTACTTC. Translation: CASSLEAWAVQETQYF.

In its sample, this clonotype was seen many times. The chain uses TRBV20-1 and TRBJ1-1; 12 bases align to TRBD1. V shed 3 bases, J shed 5 bases, and the junction held 4 bases outside the gene matches. This CDR3 is 14 amino acids long. In germline, CDR1 is DFQATT, CDR2 SNEGSKA (reference sequence). The CDR3 loop reads CSARRDRGRTEAFF. For the CDR3, the DNA is TGCAGTGCTAGGCGGGACAGGGGGCGAACTGAAGCTTTCTTT.

This clonotype showed up just a few times. The chain couples TRBV20-1 to TRBJ2-7; D uncertain. Germline CDR1 is DFQATT and CDR2 is SNEGSKA (reference sequence). The CDR3 has 16 residues. Trimming pared 6 bases from V and 0 bases from J, leaving 21 bases between. This CDR3 is CSASSLGPDISYEQYF. The CDR3 coding sequence is TGCAGTGCCAGCAGCTTGGGTCCCGACATCTCCTACGAGCAGTACTTC.